The T cell receptor beta chain described here comes from a study of identical twins. Findings and caveats of the study: Insertion counts were lower in abundant cord blood beta clonotypes, a trend that memory repertoires did not show. Zero-insertion analyses might be partly confounded by invariant T cells like MAIT and iNKT. Compared with models, monozygotic twins showed more out-of-frame TCR alpha sharing.

From the 5' RACE reads, TCRdb called clonotypes with MiXCR, one entry per CDR3 protein. This table has hundreds of thousands of distinct CDR3 sequences, 9% to 15% appearing once. The table lists this clonotype with many counts. What it binds is unknown. Another study also made use of these data, one on yellow fever vaccine responses in identical twins. That source adds: A vaccine T cell response that seemed partly convergent and partly personalized was reported in twins.

The TCR was taken from a woman under 30 in good health. The sample was CD8+ T cells sorted from blood.

CDR3 DNA sequence: TGTGCCAGCCGAGCGGCTAACTATGGCTACACCTTC. This translates into CASRAANYGYTF. This chain links TRBV6-5 with TRBJ1-2, with D uncertain. Germline CDR1 MNHEY, CDR2 SVGAGI. CDR3 length: 12 residues. The V and J ends lost 8 bases and 0 bases respectively, with 7 bases between them.